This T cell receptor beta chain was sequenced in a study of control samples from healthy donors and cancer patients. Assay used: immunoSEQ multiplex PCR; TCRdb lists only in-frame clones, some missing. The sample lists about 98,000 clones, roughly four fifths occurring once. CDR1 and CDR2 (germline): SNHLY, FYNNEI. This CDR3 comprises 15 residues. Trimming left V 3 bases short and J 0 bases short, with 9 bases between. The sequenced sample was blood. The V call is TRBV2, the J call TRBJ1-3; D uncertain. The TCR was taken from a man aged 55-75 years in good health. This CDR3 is CASSETSPSGNTIYF. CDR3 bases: TGTGCCAGCAGTGAGACCTCCCCCTCTGGAAACACCATATATTTT.